The clone carrying this TCR beta chain was seen repeatedly, ten times or more. Its antigen remains unknown. Germline V gene data show CDR1 as DFQATT and CDR2 as SNEGSKA (reference sequence). V dropped 4 bases and J dropped 5 bases, with 14 bases sitting between them. This CDR3 contains 13 residues. RNA transcripts yielded amplified TCR beta CDR3 regions. The TCR CDR3 was amplified in a first-round RT-PCR using the HTBI primer set. TCRdb passed the multiplex PCR reads through MiXCR, listing each CDR3 protein once. The sample lists fewer than 800,000 distinct CDR3 sequences, roughly 15% seen once, with under 8.5% in the top ten. Stable hyperthyroidism: no ophthalmopathy progression over 18 months of follow-up. Patients were aged 18 to 65, had disease duration under 2 months, and had newly diagnosed hyperthyroidism. This record comes from a study of T cells in Graves' hyperthyroidism and ophthalmopathy.

General study points: Blood also contained most expanded thyroid clonotypes above 0.001.

The chain recombines TRBV20-1 with TRBJ2-5, with D uncertain. This TCR was sampled from a man younger than 35 with Graves' hyperthyroidism. Sequenced sample: blood. As DNA, the CDR3 is TGCAGTGCTAAGGGCCGCGAAGTGGAGACCCAGTACTTC. The encoded protein is CSAKGREVETQYF.